This is a list of T cell receptor beta chains from one sample in a study of shared clonotypes between healthy human individuals. Method: immunoSEQ multiplex PCR; TCRdb's copy keeps in-frame clones and lacks some. The sample carries about 460,000 clones, approximately 80% recorded once. The sequenced sample consisted of PBMCs. All receptors derive from a woman aged 40-49 years in good health. Some clones in this sample may be carry-over from other donors' samples. Both conserved end residues are part of each CDR3. The D gene is left open where the match is weak. Clone sizes are given selectively: once, few, many, or a class where the clone is expanded.

>many|TRBV4-2|TRBJ1-2|TRBD1
TGTGCCAGCAGCCCGCCGGGACAGGGACAAAAGGGCTACACCTTC
CASSPPGQGQKGYTF
>many|TRBV10-3|TRBJ2-7|TRBD1
TGTGCCATCAGTGAGATGGACAGGGCGCCGTACTTC
CAISEMDRAPYF
>many|TRBV5-1|TRBJ2-1|.
TGCGCCAGCACCCCGGGCGGTGAGCAGTTCTTC
CASTPGGEQFF
>many|TRBV11-3|TRBJ2-7|.
TGTGCCAGCAGCTTAGTCCCAGGGGGGCAGCAGTACTTC
CASSLVPGGQQYF
>.|TRBV7-9|TRBJ2-2|.
TGTGCCAGCAGCTTGGTTGACCCCCTAGGGGAGCTGTTTTTT
CASSLVDPLGELFF
>.|TRBV7-2|TRBJ2-7|.
TGTGCCAGCAGCACTGGTGAGCCGGCCTACGAGCAGTACTTC
CASSTGEPAYEQYF
>few|TRBV27|TRBJ2-2|.
TGTGCCAGCAGTCGGGACTCACGGTTCGGGGAGCTGTTTTTT
CASSRDSRFGELFF
>.|TRBV7-9|TRBJ2-7|.
TGTGCCAGCAGCAAAACGTACTACGAGCAGTACTTC
CASSKTYYEQYF
>.|TRBV5-1|TRBJ2-5|TRBD2
TGCGCCAGCAGCTTTGATACTAGCGGGAGTGGGACCCAGTACTTC
CASSFDTSGSGTQYF
>few|TRBV16|TRBJ2-7|.
TGTGCCAGCAGCCAATCTAGGTCGGGTGAGCAGTACTTC
CASSQSRSGEQYF
>many|TRBV28|TRBJ2-6|.
TGTGCCAGCGACAGCTCTGGGGCCAACGTCCTGACTTTC
CASDSSGANVLTF
>once|TRBV5-1|TRBJ1-2|.
TGCGCCACTTATGAGGGGGGCTTTAACTATGGCTACACCTTC
CATYEGGFNYGYTF
>.|TRBV29-1|TRBJ1-2|TRBD1
TGCAGCGTTGATGGGACAGGGTACGATGGCTACACCTTC
CSVDGTGYDGYTF
>few|TRBV28|TRBJ2-2|.
TGTGCCAGCAGCAGAGGGGGGGGCGGGGAGCTGTTTTTT
CASSRGGGGELFF
>.|TRBV28|TRBJ2-1|.
TGTGCCAGTAATAACCGGGGTCGGCCCGGCAATGAGCAGTTCTTC
CASNNRGRPGNEQFF
>.|TRBV2|TRBJ1-1|.
TGTGCCAGCAGTGAATTGGGATCGGGAGCTTTCTTT
CASSELGSGAFF
>.|TRBV11-3|TRBJ2-1|.
TGTGCCAGTCACCTAGGGGCGAGCTCCTACAATGAGCAGTTCTTC
CASHLGASSYNEQFF
>once|TRBV7-2|TRBJ2-5|TRBD2
TGTGCCAGCAGCCAGGGACTAGCGCGGGAGACCCAGTACTTC
CASSQGLARETQYF
>.|TRBV11-3|TRBJ1-1|TRBD1
TGCGCCAGCAGCCAAGATTGGTTGCAGGGGGCGAGGGTGAACACTGAAGCTTTCTTT
CASSQDWLQGARVNTEAFF
>few|TRBV4-1|TRBJ2-5|TRBD2
TGCGCCAGCAGCCCTGGACTAGCGGCACAAGAGACCCAGTACTTC
CASSPGLAAQETQYF
>.|TRBV18|TRBJ2-2|.
TGTGCCAGCTCACCACCGGTAGGGAGTTCCGGGGAGCTGTTTTTT
CASSPPVGSSGELFF
>.|TRBV4-2|TRBJ2-7|TRBD1
TGTGCCAGCAGCCACCGACAGGGACCCTACGAGCAGTACTTC
CASSHRQGPYEQYF
>.|TRBV9|TRBJ2-1|.
TGTGCCAGCAGCGTAGGACGGGGCAATGAGCAGTTCTTC
CASSVGRGNEQFF
>.|TRBV7-8|TRBJ2-6|.
TGTGCCAGCAGCTCGTCCGCCGGGGTTCTTTCTGGGGCCAACGTCCTGACTTTC
CASSSSAGVLSGANVLTF
>.|TRBV7-2|TRBJ2-7|.
TGTGCCAGCAGCCCTACCGAACTAGGTTACGAGCAGTACTTC
CASSPTELGYEQYF
>few|TRBV2|TRBJ1-2|.
TGTGCCAGCGGTCCAAACTATGGCTACACCTTC
CASGPNYGYTF
>once|TRBV18|TRBJ1-1|.
TGTGCCAGCTCACCGGGAGGCTGGCTTAAGCATGAAGCTTTCTTT
CASSPGGWLKHEAFF
>.|TRBV6-1|TRBJ1-5|.
TGTGCCAGCAGTGAATGGTCAGTTCTTGATCAGCCCCAGCATTTT
CASSEWSVLDQPQHF
>.|TRBV18|TRBJ2-7|TRBD1
TGTGCCAGCTCGCCGGGACAGGGTACAAGCTACGAGCAGTACTTC
CASSPGQGTSYEQYF
>.|TRBV29-1|TRBJ2-1|TRBD2
TGCAGCGTTGATCCCGGGACTAGCGGTGCAAGCTCCTACAATGAGCAGTTCTTC
CSVDPGTSGASSYNEQFF
>once|TRBV9|TRBJ2-7|TRBD2
TGTGCCAGCTCACTAGGGGGGACTAGCGGGAAGGAAGAGCAGTACTTC
CASSLGGTSGKEEQYF
>few|TRBV4-2|TRBJ2-7|TRBD1
TGTGCCAGCAGCCAACAACAGGGGACCTACGAGCAGTACTTC
CASSQQQGTYEQYF
>.|TRBV7-2|TRBJ1-2|TRBD1
TGTGCCAGCAGCTTAGGCGGGACAGGGGTGCTATATGGCTACACCTTC
CASSLGGTGVLYGYTF